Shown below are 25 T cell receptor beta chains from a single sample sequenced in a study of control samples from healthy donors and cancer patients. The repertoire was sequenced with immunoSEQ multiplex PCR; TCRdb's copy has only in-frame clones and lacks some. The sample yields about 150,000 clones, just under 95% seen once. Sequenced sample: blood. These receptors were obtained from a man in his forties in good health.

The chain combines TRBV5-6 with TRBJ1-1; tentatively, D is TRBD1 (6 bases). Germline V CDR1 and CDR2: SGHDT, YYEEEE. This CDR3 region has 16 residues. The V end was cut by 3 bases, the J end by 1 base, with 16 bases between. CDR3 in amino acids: CASSSYDRSQNTEAFF. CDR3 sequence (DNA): TGTGCCAGCAGCTCGTACGACAGGAGCCAGAACACTGAAGCTTTCTTT.

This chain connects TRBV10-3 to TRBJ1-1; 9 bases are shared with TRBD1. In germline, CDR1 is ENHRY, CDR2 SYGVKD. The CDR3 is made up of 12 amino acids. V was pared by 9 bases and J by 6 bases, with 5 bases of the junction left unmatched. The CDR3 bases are TGTGCCATTAGGGACAGGGTCTCTGAAGCTTTCTTT. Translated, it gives CAIRDRVSEAFF.

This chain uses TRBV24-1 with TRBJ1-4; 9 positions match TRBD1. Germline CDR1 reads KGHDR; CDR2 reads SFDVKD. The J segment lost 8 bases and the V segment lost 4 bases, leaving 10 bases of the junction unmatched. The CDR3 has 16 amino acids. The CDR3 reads CATSESPGQGGEKLFF. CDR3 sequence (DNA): TGTGCCACCAGTGAGAGTCCGGGACAGGGTGGGGAAAAACTGTTTTTT.

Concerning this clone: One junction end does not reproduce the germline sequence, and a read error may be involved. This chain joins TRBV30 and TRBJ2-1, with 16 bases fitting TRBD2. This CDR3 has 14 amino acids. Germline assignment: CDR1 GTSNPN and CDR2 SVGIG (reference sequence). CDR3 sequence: CAWDPGLAGGLQLF. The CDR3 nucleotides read TGTGCCTGGGACCCGGGACTAGCGGGGGGGCTACAGCTCTTC.

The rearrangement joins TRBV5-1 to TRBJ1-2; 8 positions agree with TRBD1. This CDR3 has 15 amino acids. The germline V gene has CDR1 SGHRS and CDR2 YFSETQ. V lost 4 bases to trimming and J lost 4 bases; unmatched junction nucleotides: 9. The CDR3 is CASSMTGDPPYGYTF. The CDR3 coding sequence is TGCGCCAGCAGCATGACAGGGGATCCTCCCTATGGCTACACCTTC.

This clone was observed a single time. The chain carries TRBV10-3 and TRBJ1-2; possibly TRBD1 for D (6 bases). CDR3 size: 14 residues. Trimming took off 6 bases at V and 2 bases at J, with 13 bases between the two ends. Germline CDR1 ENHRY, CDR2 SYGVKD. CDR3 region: CAIRGGDTNYGYTF. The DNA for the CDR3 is TGTGCCATCAGGGGCGGGGACACCAACTATGGCTACACCTTC.

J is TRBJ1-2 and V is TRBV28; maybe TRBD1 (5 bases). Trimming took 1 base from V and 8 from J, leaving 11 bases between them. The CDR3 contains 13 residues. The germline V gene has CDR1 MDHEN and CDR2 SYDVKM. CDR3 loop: CASSLFSGFGYTF. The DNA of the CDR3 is TGTGCCAGCAGTTTATTTTCAGGGTTCGGCTACACCTTC.

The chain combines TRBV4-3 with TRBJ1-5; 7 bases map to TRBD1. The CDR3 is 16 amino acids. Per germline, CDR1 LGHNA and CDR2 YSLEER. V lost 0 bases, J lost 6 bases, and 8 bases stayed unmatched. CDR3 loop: CASSQERAGGGQPQHF. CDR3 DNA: TGCGCCAGCAGCCAAGAGAGGGCAGGGGGAGGTCAGCCCCAGCATTTT.

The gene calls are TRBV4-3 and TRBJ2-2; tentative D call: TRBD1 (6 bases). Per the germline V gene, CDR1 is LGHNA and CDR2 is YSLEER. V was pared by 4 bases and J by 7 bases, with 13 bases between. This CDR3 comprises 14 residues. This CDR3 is CASSPNTGIGELFF. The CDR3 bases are TGCGCCAGCAGCCCGAATACAGGGATCGGGGAGCTGTTTTTT.

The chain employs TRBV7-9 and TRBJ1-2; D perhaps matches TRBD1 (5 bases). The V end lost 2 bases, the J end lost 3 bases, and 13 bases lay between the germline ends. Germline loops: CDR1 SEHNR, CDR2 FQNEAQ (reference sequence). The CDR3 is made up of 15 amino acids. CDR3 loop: CASSLSGSRDYGYTF. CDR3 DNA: TGTGCCAGCAGCTTAAGCGGGAGCAGGGACTATGGCTACACCTTC.

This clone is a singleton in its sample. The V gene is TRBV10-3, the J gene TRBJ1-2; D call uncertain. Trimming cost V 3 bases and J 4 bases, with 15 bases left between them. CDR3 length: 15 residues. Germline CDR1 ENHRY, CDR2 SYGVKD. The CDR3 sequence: CAISEWAGYGYGYTF. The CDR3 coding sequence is TGTGCCATCAGTGAATGGGCGGGCTACGGCTATGGCTACACCTTC.

The CDR3 region is CASSLGDGGYEQYF. In DNA, the CDR3 is TGTGCCAGCAGCTTGGGAGATGGGGGCTACGAGCAGTACTTC. The chain joins TRBV7-9 to TRBJ2-7; D possibly uses TRBD1 or TRBD2 (5 bases each). Trimming left V 3 bases short and J 3 bases short, with 12 bases between. CDR1 and CDR2 (germline): SEHNR, FQNEAQ (reference sequence). This CDR3 spans 14 amino acids.

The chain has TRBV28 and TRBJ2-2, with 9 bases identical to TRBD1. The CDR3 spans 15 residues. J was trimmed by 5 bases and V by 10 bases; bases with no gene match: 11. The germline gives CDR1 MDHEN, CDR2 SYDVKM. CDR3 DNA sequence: TGTGCCATCCCCTTGGGACAGGGAGGGACCGGGGAGCTGTTTTTT. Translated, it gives CAIPLGQGGTGELFF.

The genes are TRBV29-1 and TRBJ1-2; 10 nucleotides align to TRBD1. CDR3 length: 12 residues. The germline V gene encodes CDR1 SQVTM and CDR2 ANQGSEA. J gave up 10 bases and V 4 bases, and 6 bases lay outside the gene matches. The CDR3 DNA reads TGCAGCGTTGGTCTGACAGGGGGCTACTACACCTTC. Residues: CSVGLTGGYYTF.

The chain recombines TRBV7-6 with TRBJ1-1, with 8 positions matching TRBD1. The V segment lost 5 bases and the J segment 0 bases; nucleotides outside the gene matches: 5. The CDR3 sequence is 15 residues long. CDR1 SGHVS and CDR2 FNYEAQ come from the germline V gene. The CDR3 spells CASSIGTGLNTEAFF. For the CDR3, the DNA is TGTGCCAGCAGCATCGGGACAGGTTTGAACACTGAAGCTTTCTTT.

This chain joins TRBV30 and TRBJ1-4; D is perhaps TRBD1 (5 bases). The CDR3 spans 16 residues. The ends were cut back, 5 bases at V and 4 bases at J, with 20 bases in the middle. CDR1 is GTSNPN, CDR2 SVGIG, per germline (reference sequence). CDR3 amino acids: CAWANGDAPYNEKLFF. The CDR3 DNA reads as TGTGCCTGGGCCAACGGGGACGCGCCGTATAATGAAAAACTGTTTTTT.

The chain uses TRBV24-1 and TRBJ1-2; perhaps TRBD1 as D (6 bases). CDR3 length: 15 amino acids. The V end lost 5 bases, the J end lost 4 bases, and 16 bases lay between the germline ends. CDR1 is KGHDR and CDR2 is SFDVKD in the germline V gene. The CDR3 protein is CATSGNREGGYGYTF. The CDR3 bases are TGTGCCACCAGTGGAAACAGGGAGGGAGGCTATGGCTACACCTTC.

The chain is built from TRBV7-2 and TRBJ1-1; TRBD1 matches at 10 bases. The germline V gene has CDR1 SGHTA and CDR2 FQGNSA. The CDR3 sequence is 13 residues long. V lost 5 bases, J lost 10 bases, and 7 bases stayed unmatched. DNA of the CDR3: TGTGCCAGCAGCCTTAGACAGGGGGCTGGAGCTTTCTTT. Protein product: CASSLRQGAGAFF.

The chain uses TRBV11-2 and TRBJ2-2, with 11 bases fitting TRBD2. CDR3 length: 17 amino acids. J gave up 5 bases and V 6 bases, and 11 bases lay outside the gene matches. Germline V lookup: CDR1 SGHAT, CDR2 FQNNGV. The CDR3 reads CASRPGTSGPRTGELFF. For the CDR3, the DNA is TGTGCCAGCAGGCCCGGGACTAGCGGTCCGAGAACCGGGGAGCTGTTTTTT.

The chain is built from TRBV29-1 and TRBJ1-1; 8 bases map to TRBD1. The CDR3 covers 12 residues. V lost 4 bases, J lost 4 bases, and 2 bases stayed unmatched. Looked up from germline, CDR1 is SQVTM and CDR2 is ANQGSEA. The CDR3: CSVVQGATEAFF. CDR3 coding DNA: TGCAGCGTTGTGCAGGGGGCCACTGAAGCTTTCTTT.

This CDR3 is CASSPRAPGRIGELFF. The CDR3 DNA reads TGTGCCAGCAGCCCCCGGGCCCCGGGTAGGATCGGGGAGCTGTTTTTT. The chain combines TRBV5-5 with TRBJ2-2, with unresolved D. Trimming took off 4 bases at V and 7 bases at J, with 20 bases between the two ends. The CDR3 is made up of 16 amino acids. Germline V gene sequence: CDR1 SGHKS, CDR2 YYEKEE (reference sequence).

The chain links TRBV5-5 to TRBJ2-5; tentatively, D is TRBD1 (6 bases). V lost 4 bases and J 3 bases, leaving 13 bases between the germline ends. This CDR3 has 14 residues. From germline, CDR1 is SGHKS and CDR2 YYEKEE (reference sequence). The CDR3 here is CASSRLDREETQYF. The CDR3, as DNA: TGTGCCAGCAGCCGTCTGGACAGAGAAGAGACCCAGTACTTC.

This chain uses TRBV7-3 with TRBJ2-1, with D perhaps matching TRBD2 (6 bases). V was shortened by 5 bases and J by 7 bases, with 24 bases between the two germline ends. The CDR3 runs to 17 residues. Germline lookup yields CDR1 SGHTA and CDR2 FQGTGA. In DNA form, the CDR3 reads TGTGCCAGCAGCCCGAACTATGGCGGGGCGGGGTGGAATGAGCAGTTCTTC. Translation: CASSPNYGGAGWNEQFF.

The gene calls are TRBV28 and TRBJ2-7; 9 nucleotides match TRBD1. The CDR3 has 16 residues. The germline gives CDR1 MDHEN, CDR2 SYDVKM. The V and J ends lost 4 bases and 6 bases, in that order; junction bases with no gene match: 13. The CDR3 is CASSSPGTGFSREQYF. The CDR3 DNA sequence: TGTGCCAGCAGTTCACCCGGGACAGGGTTTTCTCGCGAGCAGTACTTC. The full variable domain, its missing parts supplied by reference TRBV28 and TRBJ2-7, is DVKVTQSSRYLVKRTGEKVFLECVQDMDHENMFWYRQDPGLGLRLIYFSYDVKMKEKGDIPEGYSVSREKKERFSLILESASTNQTSMYLCASSSPGTGFSREQYFGPGTRLTVT.

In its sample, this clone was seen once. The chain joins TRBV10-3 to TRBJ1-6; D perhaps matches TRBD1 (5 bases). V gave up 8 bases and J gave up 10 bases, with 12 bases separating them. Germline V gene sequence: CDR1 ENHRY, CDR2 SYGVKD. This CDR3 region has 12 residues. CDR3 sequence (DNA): TGTGCCATCCGCGGGACGGAGTCACCCCTCCACTTT. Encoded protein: CAIRGTESPLHF.